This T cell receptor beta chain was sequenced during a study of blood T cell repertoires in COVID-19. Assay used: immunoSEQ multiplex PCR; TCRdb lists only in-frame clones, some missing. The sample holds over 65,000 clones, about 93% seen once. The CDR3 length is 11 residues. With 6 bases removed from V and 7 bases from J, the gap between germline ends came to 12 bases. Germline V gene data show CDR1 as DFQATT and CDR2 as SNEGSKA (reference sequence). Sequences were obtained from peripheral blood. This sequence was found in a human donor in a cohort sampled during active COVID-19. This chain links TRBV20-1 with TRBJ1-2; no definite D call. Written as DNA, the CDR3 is TGCAGTGCCCACAGAGCTCCTGGCTACACCTTC. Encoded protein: CSAHRAPGYTF.